A single sample is the source of the 23 T cell receptor beta chains below, sequenced in a study of blood T cell repertoires in COVID-19. Only in-frame clones appear in the TCRdb table, and some are missing; sequencing was by immunoSEQ multiplex PCR. Counted here are about 290,000 clones, 80% to 90% occurring once; the ten biggest clones make up about 4.6%. Material for sequencing was peripheral blood. Source of these receptors: a middle-aged man with acute or convalescent COVID-19.

The chain combines TRBV7-9 with TRBJ1-1, with 7 positions matching TRBD1. Germline values: CDR1 SEHNR, CDR2 FQNEAQ (reference sequence). The CDR3 runs 13 residues. The trim removed 2 bases at V and 7 bases at J, leaving 4 bases unmatched. CDR3 in DNA: TGTGCCAGCAGCTTAAGGGGGCGAAGTGAAGCTTTCTTT. Residues: CASSLRGRSEAFF.

The chain has TRBV27 and TRBJ2-7; 7 positions match TRBD1. The junction had 6 bases not matched to a gene; V was cut back by 5 bases and J by 2 bases. Per the germline V gene, CDR1 is MNHEY and CDR2 is SMNVEV (reference sequence). CDR3 length: 14 residues. The CDR3 DNA reads as TGTGCCAGCAGTCCTTGGGACAGAGCCTACGAGCAGTACTTC. It specifies CASSPWDRAYEQYF.

The V gene is TRBV29-1, the J gene TRBJ1-5; D gene uncertain. Germline loops: CDR1 SQVTM, CDR2 ANQGSEA. Trimming removed 1 base from V and 2 bases from J, with 6 bases in between. The CDR3 has 13 amino acids. The CDR3 reads CSVEGQGNQPQHF. The CDR3 coding sequence is TGCAGCGTTGAAGGGCAGGGCAATCAGCCCCAGCATTTT.

The chain joins TRBV19 to TRBJ2-7; tentatively, D is TRBD1 (6 bases). The V gene lost 2 bases and the J gene lost 2 bases, with 10 bases spanning the gap. The germline CDR1 and CDR2 sequences are LNHDA and SQIVND (reference sequence). The CDR3 has 14 residues. Here the CDR3 DNA reads TGTGCCAGTAGTATATCCAGGGGCACCTACGAGCAGTACTTC. Protein product: CASSISRGTYEQYF. The full variable domain, with the rest looked up from reference TRBV19 and TRBJ2-7, is DGGITQSPKYLFRKEGQNVTLSCEQNLNHDAMYWYRQDPGQGLRLIYYSQIVNDFQKGDIAEGYSVSREKKESFPLTVTSAQKNPTAFYLCASSISRGTYEQYFGPGTRLTVT.

The chain carries TRBV30 and TRBJ1-3; TRBD1 might be the D (5 bases). CDR3 length equals 14 residues. Germline lookup yields CDR1 GTSNPN and CDR2 SVGIG (reference sequence). With 0 bases removed from V and 4 bases from J, the gap between germline ends came to 10 bases. The CDR3 region is CAWSVRAGGNTIYF. CDR3 nucleotides: TGTGCCTGGAGTGTACGGGCAGGGGGAAACACCATATATTTT.

The chain uses TRBV7-8 and TRBJ1-3; D is undetermined. CDR3 size: 19 residues. CDR1 SGHVS and CDR2 FQNEAQ come from the germline V gene. The V end was cut by 0 bases, the J end by 0 bases, with 18 bases between. The CDR3 is CASSLAGLEEDYSGNTIYF. In DNA, the CDR3 is TGTGCCAGCAGCTTAGCGGGCCTGGAGGAAGATTACTCTGGAAACACCATATATTTT.

The CDR3 protein is CASSVRSTSYNEQFF. DNA for the CDR3: TGTGCCAGCAGCGTTAGGAGTACTTCCTACAATGAGCAGTTCTTC. V usage is TRBV9 and J usage is TRBJ2-1; D remains unclear. CDR3 length equals 15 residues. Trimming stripped 2 bases from V and 1 base from J, with 10 bases between. Germline CDR1 reads SGDLS; CDR2 reads YYNGEE.

This clone was seen a single time. This rearrangement joins TRBV11-2 to TRBJ1-1; 9 positions agree with TRBD1. The V and J ends lost 7 bases and 7 bases, in that order; junction bases with no gene match: 16. The CDR3 runs to 16 residues. CDR1 is SGHAT and CDR2 is FQNNGV in the germline V gene. This CDR3 reads CASIIQGARGFGEAFF. In DNA form, the CDR3 reads TGTGCCAGCATCATACAGGGGGCACGGGGTTTTGGTGAAGCTTTCTTT.

The rearrangement uses TRBV19 and TRBJ1-5, with D possibly TRBD1 on 6 matching bases. With 6 bases removed from V and 5 bases from J, the gap between germline ends came to 11 bases. The germline V gene has CDR1 LNHDA and CDR2 SQIVND (reference sequence). This CDR3 comprises 13 residues. The CDR3 is CASSTNRDQPQHF. CDR3 nucleotides: TGTGCCAGTAGCACTAACAGGGATCAGCCCCAGCATTTT.

This clone appeared once. The chain combines TRBV19 with TRBJ2-2, with TRBD1 as a possible D gene (6 bases). Deletions cut 10 bases from V and 3 bases from J, with 15 bases between. CDR3 length: 14 residues. CDR1 is LNHDA and CDR2 is SQIVND in the germline V gene (reference sequence). In DNA, the CDR3 is TGTGCCACCACCAGGGGCGCGGACACCGGGGAGCTGTTTTTT. This gives the protein CATTRGADTGELFF.

The chain has TRBV5-8 and TRBJ2-3, with 8 nucleotides matching TRBD1. Germline assignment: CDR1 SGHTS and CDR2 YDEGEE. The CDR3 is 15 amino acids. The V gene end was trimmed by 5 bases and the J gene end by 1 base; junction bases not matched to a gene: 6. CDR3 protein: CASRHRDRRTDTQYF. The CDR3 region has the DNA TGTGCCAGCAGGCACCGGGACAGGCGCACAGATACGCAGTATTTT. The entire variable domain, with the rest obtained from reference TRBV5-8 and TRBJ2-3, is as follows: EAGVTQSPTHLIKTRGQQATLRCSPISGHTSVYWYQQALGLGLQFLLWYDEGEERNRGNFPPRFSGRQFPNYSSELNVNALELEDSALYLCASRHRDRRTDTQYFGPGTRLTVL.

The chain carries TRBV7-2 and TRBJ2-7, with 9 bases identical to TRBD2. Germline CDR1 is SGHTA and CDR2 is FQGNSA. This CDR3 is built from 18 residues. J gave up 0 bases and V 0 bases, and 9 bases lay outside the gene matches. As DNA, the CDR3 is TGTGCCAGCAGCTTAGCGGGAAGCGGGGGGCTACACTCCTACGAGCAGTACTTC. Amino acids: CASSLAGSGGLHSYEQYF.

The table lists this clone with a few counts. The chain links TRBV9 to TRBJ1-1, with D maybe TRBD1 (6 bases). Germline CDR1 is SGDLS and CDR2 is YYNGEE. Trimming left V 3 bases short and J 1 base short, with 16 bases between. The CDR3 consists of 16 residues. The CDR3 reads CASSASSTGKNTEAFF. The CDR3 nucleotides are TGTGCCAGCAGCGCCTCGTCCACAGGGAAGAACACTGAAGCTTTCTTT.

The V and J genes are TRBV4-1 and TRBJ1-1; D is possibly TRBD1 (6 bases). Trimming left V 0 bases short and J 4 bases short, with 18 bases between. This CDR3 spans 17 amino acids. Germline V gives CDR1 MGHRA, CDR2 YSYEKL. This chain's CDR3 is CASSQEVGINRVTEAFF. Written as DNA, the CDR3 is TGCGCCAGCAGCCAAGAGGTGGGAATTAACAGGGTCACTGAAGCTTTCTTT.

The chain has TRBV6-1 and TRBJ2-3, with TRBD2 matching 8 bases. Trimming at V came to 2 bases and at J to 7 bases, leaving 8 bases not matched to a gene. CDR3 size: 15 residues. Per the germline V gene, CDR1 is MNHNS and CDR2 is SASEGT. CDR3 sequence: CASSETGGGLYTQYF. The CDR3 DNA is TGTGCCAGCAGTGAAACTGGCGGGGGGTTGTATACGCAGTATTTT.

This clone showed up just once. The chain employs TRBV6-1 and TRBJ2-3; D gene uncertain. The V and J ends lost 1 base and 1 base respectively, with 6 bases between them. The CDR3 loop spans 14 amino acids. Looked up from germline, CDR1 is MNHNS and CDR2 is SASEGT. The CDR3 loop reads CASSEDYGTDTQYF. Here the CDR3 DNA reads TGTGCCAGCAGTGAAGACTACGGCACAGATACGCAGTATTTT.

This chain uses TRBV5-1 with TRBJ1-1; TRBD1 might be the D (5 bases). Germline V gene sequence: CDR1 SGHRS, CDR2 YFSETQ. The CDR3 extends over 14 amino acids. V was trimmed by 4 bases and J by 5 bases, leaving 15 bases between them. Here the CDR3 DNA reads TGCGCCAGCAGCCTTGCGGGGCGGGAAACTGAAGCTTTCTTT. As protein: CASSLAGRETEAFF.

DNA of the CDR3: TGTGCCAGCAGCGTAGGAGGGACAGGGCACGAAAAACTGTTTTTT. Residues: CASSVGGTGHEKLFF. The J gene is TRBJ1-4, the V gene TRBV9, with 9 positions matching TRBD1. V lost 0 bases to trimming and J lost 8 bases; unmatched junction nucleotides: 5. This CDR3 has 15 residues. Looked up from germline, CDR1 is SGDLS and CDR2 is YYNGEE.

The J gene is TRBJ2-7, the V gene TRBV5-5; D ambiguous. The germline V and J ends were trimmed by 3 bases and 5 bases, with 9 bases remaining between them. Germline V gives CDR1 SGHKS, CDR2 YYEKEE (reference sequence). This CDR3 contains 12 residues. The chain's CDR3 is CASSYHMDEQYF. CDR3 bases: TGTGCCAGCAGCTATCACATGGACGAGCAGTACTTC.

The rearrangement joins TRBV19 to TRBJ2-3; D possibly corresponds to TRBD1 (6 bases). The CDR3 is made up of 15 amino acids. The germline CDR1 and CDR2 sequences are LNHDA and SQIVND (reference sequence). V dropped 3 bases and J dropped 2 bases, with 12 bases sitting between them. The CDR3 here is CASSISDSHTDTQYF. In DNA, the CDR3 is TGTGCCAGTAGTATTTCGGACAGCCACACAGATACGCAGTATTTT.

The chain carries TRBV4-2 and TRBJ2-7; 7 bases fit TRBD2. The germline V gene has CDR1 LGHNA and CDR2 YNFKEQ. The CDR3 has 16 amino acids. V was clipped by 0 bases and J by 1 base; unmatched bases: 6. The CDR3 coding sequence is TGTGCCAGCAGCCAAGATTGGCCAGCGGGGTCCTACGAGCAGTACTTC. Translating it yields CASSQDWPAGSYEQYF.

DNA for the CDR3: TGTGCCACCAGTGATTCAGGGAACGGTGAACAGCCCCAGCATTTT. It specifies CATSDSGNGEQPQHF. The chain carries TRBV24-1 and TRBJ1-5; possible D gene TRBD1, 5 bases. CDR1 KGHDR and CDR2 SFDVKD come from the germline V gene. With 2 bases removed from V and 7 bases from J, the gap between germline ends came to 14 bases. The CDR3 extends over 15 amino acids.

The genes are TRBV19 and TRBJ2-7; 9 bases are a match to TRBD1. This CDR3 is built from 15 residues. Germline CDR1 reads LNHDA; CDR2 reads SQIVND (reference sequence). V lost 1 base to trimming and J lost 4 bases; unmatched junction nucleotides: 5. CDR3 loop: CASSIAGTGSYEQYF. DNA for the CDR3: TGTGCCAGTAGTATAGCCGGGACAGGGTCGTACGAGCAGTACTTC.